Presented here are 2 T cell receptor beta chains from one specimen sequenced in a study of beta chain features in type 1 diabetes. The study reverse transcribed the entire isolated RNA, so it sequenced expressed TCRB transcripts. Clones were sequenced by immunoSEQ multiplex PCR, and TCRdb holds only the in-frame ones, with some missing. The top ten clones hold about 0.9% of a sample with roughly 150,000 clones, approximately 7.8% of them seen once. Study-wide results and limits: Shortening that was moderate but significant affected the TCRB CDR3s of Type 1 diabetes patients in all four CD4+ subsets.

Their target antigens are unknown. Sequenced sample: central memory CD4+ T cells from blood. The receptors here all came from a woman aged 40 to 55 with type 1 diabetes.

The gene calls are TRBV30 and TRBJ2-7; no firm D call. CDR1 and CDR2 from the germline V gene are GTSNPN and SVGIG (reference sequence). The CDR3 contains 11 residues. V was trimmed by 1 base and J by 3 bases, leaving 4 bases between them. CDR3 bases: TGTGCCTGGAGTGCCAACTACGAGCAGTACTTC. Protein product: CAWSANYEQYF.

This clone was counted only a few times. This CDR3 is also generated by other DNA sequences in the sample. The rearrangement uses TRBV7-9 and TRBJ2-5; no clear D. V was cut by 1 base and J by 3 bases, with 3 bases left in between. The length of the CDR3 is 12 residues. Per the germline V gene, CDR1 is SEHNR and CDR2 is FQNEAQ (reference sequence). CDR3 in DNA: TGTGCCAGCAGCTTAGTCGAAGAGACCCAGTACTTC. Amino acid sequence: CASSLVEETQYF.